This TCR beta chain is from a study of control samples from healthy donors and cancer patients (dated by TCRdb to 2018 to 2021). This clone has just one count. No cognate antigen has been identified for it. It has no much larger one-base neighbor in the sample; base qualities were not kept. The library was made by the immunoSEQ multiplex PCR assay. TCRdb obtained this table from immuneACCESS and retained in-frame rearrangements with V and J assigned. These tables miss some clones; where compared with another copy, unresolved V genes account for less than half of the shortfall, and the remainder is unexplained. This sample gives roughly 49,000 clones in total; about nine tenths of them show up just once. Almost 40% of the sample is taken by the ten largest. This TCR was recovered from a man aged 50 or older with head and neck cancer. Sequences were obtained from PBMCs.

The DNA is TGTGCCAGCAGCCAAGCAGAGACAGCTAATGAAAAACTGTTTTTT. Protein translation: CASSQAETANEKLFF. The sequence is built from TRBV14 and TRBJ1-4; matching of 5 bases hints at TRBD1 as the D gene. The V end loses 1 base and the J end loses 3 bases, and a stretch of 9 bases separates them. The CDR3 sequence holds 15 residues, the cysteine and phenylalanine included. The read is trimmed to its CDR3 DNA, 45 bases read in frame from base 1. CDR1 and CDR2, per the germline V gene, are SGHDN and FVKESK.